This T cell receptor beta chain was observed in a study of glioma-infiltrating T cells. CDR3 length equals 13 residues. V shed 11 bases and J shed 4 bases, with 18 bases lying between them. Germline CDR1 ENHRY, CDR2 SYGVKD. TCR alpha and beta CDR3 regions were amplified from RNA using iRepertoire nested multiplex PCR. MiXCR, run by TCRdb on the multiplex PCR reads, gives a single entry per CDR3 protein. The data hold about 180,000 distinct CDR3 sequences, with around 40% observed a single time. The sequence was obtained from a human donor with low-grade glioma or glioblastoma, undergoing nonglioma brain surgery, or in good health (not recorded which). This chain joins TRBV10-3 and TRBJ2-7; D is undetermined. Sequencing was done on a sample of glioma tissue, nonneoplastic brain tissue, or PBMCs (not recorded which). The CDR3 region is CAASSMAPYEQYF. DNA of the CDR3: TGTGCCGCCTCCAGTATGGCCCCTTACGAGCAGTACTTC.